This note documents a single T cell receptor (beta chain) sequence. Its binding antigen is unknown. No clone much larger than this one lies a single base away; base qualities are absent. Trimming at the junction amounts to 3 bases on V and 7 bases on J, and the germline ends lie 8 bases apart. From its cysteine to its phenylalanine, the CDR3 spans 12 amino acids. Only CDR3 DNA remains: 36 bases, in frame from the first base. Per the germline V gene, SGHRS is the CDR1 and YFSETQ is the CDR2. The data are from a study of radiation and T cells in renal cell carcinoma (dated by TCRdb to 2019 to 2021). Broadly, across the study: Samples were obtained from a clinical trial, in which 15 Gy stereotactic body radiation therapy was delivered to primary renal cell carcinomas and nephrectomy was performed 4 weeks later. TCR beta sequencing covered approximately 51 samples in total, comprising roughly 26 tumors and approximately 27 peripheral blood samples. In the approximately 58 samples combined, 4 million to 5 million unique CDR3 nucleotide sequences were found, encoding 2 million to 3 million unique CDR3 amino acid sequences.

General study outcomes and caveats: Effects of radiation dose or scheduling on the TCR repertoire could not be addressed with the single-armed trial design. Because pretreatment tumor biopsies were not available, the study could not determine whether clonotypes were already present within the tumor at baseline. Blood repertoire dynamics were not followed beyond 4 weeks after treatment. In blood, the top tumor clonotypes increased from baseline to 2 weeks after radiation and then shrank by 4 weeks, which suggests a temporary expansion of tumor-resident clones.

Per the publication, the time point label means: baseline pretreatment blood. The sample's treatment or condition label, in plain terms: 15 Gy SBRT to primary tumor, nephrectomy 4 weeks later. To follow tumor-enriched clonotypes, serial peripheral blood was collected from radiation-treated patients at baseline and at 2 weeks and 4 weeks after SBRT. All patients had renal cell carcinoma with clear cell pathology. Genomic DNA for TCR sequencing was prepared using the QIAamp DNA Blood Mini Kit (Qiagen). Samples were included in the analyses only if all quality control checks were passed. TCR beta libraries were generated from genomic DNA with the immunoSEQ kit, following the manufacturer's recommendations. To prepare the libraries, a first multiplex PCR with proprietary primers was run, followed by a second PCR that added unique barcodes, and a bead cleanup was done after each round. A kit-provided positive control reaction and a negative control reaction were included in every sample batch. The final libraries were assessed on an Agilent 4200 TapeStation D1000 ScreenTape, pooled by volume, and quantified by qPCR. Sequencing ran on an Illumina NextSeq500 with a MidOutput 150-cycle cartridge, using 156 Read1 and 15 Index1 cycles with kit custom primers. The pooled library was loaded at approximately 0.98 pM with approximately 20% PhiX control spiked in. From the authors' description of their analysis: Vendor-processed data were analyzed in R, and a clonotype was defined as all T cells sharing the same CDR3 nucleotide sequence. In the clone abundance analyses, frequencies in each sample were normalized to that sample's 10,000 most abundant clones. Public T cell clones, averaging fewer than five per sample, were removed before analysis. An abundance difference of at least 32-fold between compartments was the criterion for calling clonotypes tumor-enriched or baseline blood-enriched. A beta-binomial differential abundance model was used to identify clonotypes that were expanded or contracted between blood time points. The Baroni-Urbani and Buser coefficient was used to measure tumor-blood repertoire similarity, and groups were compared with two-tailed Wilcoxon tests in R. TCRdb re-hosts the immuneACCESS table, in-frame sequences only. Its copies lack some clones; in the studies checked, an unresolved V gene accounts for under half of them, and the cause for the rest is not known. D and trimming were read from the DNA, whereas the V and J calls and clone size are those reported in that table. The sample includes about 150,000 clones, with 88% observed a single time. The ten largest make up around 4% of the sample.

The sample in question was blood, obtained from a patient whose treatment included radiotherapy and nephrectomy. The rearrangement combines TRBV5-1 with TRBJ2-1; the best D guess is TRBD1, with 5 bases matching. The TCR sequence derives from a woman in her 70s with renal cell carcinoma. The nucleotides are TGCGCCAGCAGCTGGCAGGGTAATGAGCAGTTCTTC. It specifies CASSWQGNEQFF.